These 28 T cell receptor beta chains were all obtained from the same sample, sequenced in a study of blood T cell repertoires in COVID-19 (dated by TCRdb to the early 2020s). Receptors were amplified or captured by the immunoSEQ multiplex PCR assay. Imported from immuneACCESS, the table was reduced by TCRdb to in-frame sequences with V and J called. These copies leave out some clones; in studies compared against another copy, an unresolved V gene accounts for under half, and the cause of the remainder is not known. The sample table shows about 150,000 clones, and around 87% are seen once. Of the sample, approximately 0.5% is held by the ten largest clones. The specimen sequenced was peripheral blood. These receptors came from a man aged 55 to 70 with COVID-19, enrolled during active disease.

The chain joins TRBV6-6 to TRBJ1-2; 9 positions match TRBD1. CDR3 length: 15 residues. The germline gives CDR1 MNHNY, CDR2 SVGAGI (reference sequence). J was trimmed by 6 bases and V by 6 bases; bases with no gene match: 11. CDR3 sequence: CASRAGTGSLDGYTF. The CDR3 DNA sequence: TGTGCCAGCAGGGCCGGGACAGGGAGTTTGGATGGCTACACCTTC.

This clone was observed a few times. The rearrangement links TRBV5-5 to TRBJ1-5, with TRBD1 identical over 9 bases. Losses at the gene ends were 3 bases for V and 7 bases for J; bases not matched to a gene: 2. Germline loops: CDR1 SGHKS, CDR2 YYEKEE (reference sequence). This CDR3 has 13 residues. CDR3 in DNA: TGTGCCAGCAGCTGGGACAGGGCCCAGCCCCAGCATTTT. Residues: CASSWDRAQPQHF.

The chain uses TRBV6-2 or TRBV6-3 and TRBJ1-1; D possibly corresponds to TRBD1 (5 bases). Trimming took 4 bases from V and 10 from J, leaving 16 bases between them. CDR1 and CDR2 from the germline V gene are MNHEY and SVGEGT. The CDR3 spans 13 residues. The CDR3 sequence is CASSLTQGIRAFF. The CDR3 coding sequence is TGTGCCAGCAGTTTGACTCAGGGTATTCGAGCTTTCTTT.

The chain uses TRBV27 and TRBJ1-1; D is ambiguous. The V gene lost 2 bases and the J gene lost 3 bases, with 10 bases spanning the gap. In germline, CDR1 is MNHEY, CDR2 SMNVEV (reference sequence). The CDR3 extends over 14 amino acids. For the CDR3, the DNA is TGTGCCAGCAGTTTAAAGCTCACCTACACTGAAGCTTTCTTT. This encodes CASSLKLTYTEAFF.

The CDR3 loop reads CASSKYSTGGGNQPQHF. The DNA for the CDR3 is TGTGCCAGTAGCAAATACTCGACAGGGGGTGGCAATCAGCCCCAGCATTTT. The V gene is TRBV19, the J gene TRBJ1-5; 9 positions match TRBD1. CDR1 and CDR2 from the germline V gene are LNHDA and SQIVND (reference sequence). After removal of 6 bases from V and 2 bases from J, the junction contained 11 bases not matched to a gene. CDR3 length: 17 amino acids.

The V call is TRBV5-4, the J call TRBJ2-7; weak D call: TRBD1 (5 bases). Between the trimmed V and J ends, which lost 2 bases and 1 base, there was a span of 7 bases. The CDR3 runs to 13 residues. Germline CDR1 and CDR2: SGHNT and YYREEE (reference sequence). The CDR3 is CASSFDRSYEQYF. In nucleotides, the CDR3 is TGTGCCAGCAGCTTTGACAGATCCTACGAGCAGTACTTC.

CDR3 nucleotides: TGTGCCAGCAGACCCGACAGGGGGCTTTCTAATGAGCAGTTCTTC. This translates into CASRPDRGLSNEQFF. The chain uses TRBV6-5 and TRBJ2-1, with TRBD1 matching 10 bases. The CDR3 is 15 residues long. Per germline, CDR1 MNHEY and CDR2 SVGAGI. V was pared by 6 bases and J by 7 bases, with 9 bases of the junction left unmatched.

The chain is built from TRBV6-6 and TRBJ2-6; the D is unclear. V lost 8 bases to trimming and J lost 0 bases, with 8 bases between them. CDR3 size: 14 residues. Germline V lookup: CDR1 MNHNY, CDR2 SVGAGI (reference sequence). CDR3: CASYILSGANVLTF. CDR3 coding DNA: TGTGCCAGCTACATTCTCTCTGGGGCCAACGTCCTGACTTTC.

The CDR3, as DNA: TGTGCCAGCAGTTACCGAAGGACAGGGGGGGACACCATATATTTT. As protein: CASSYRRTGGDTIYF. V and J are TRBV6-6 and TRBJ1-3, with 10 bases matching TRBD1. CDR1 is MNHNY and CDR2 is SVGAGI in the germline V gene (reference sequence). The CDR3 contains 15 residues. The junction had 6 bases not matched to a gene; V was cut back by 2 bases and J by 8 bases.

The chain couples TRBV11-3 to TRBJ1-1; D not resolved. Trimming shortened V by 1 base and J by 11 bases, and 17 bases separated the two germline ends. Germline values: CDR1 SGHNT, CDR2 YENEEA. The CDR3 consists of 14 residues. CDR3 sequence reads: CASSLAGGNTVAFF. The CDR3 nucleotides are TGTGCCAGCAGCTTAGCGGGCGGGAACACTGTGGCTTTCTTT.

V gene TRBV7-2 combines with J gene TRBJ1-5, with D hard to call. The V gene's germline CDR1 is SGHTA and CDR2 FQGNSA. The CDR3 consists of 16 residues. Trimming removed 4 bases from V and 6 bases from J, with 19 bases in between. CDR3 region: CASSSSVERVGQPQHF. CDR3 DNA: TGTGCCAGCAGCTCTAGTGTGGAGAGGGTTGGTCAGCCCCAGCATTTT. Together with reference TRBV7-2 and TRBJ1-5, the CDR3 gives the full variable domain: GAGVSQSPSNKVTEKGKDVELRCDPISGHTALYWYRQSLGQGLEFLIYFQGNSAPDKSGLPSDRFSAERTGGSVSTLTIQRTQQEDSAVYLCASSSSVERVGQPQHFGDGTRLSIL.

This CDR3 is CASSLVGGGVQETQYF. In DNA form, the CDR3 reads TGTGCCAGCAGCTTAGTTGGAGGAGGGGTCCAAGAGACCCAGTACTTC. The chain uses TRBV11-2 and TRBJ2-5; maybe TRBD2 (6 bases). V was trimmed by 1 base and J by 1 base, leaving 13 bases between them. Germline V gene lookup returns CDR1 SGHAT and CDR2 FQNNGV. The CDR3 runs to 16 residues.

The rearrangement uses TRBV9 and TRBJ1-2; D gene ambiguous. This CDR3 spans 14 amino acids. The germline CDR1 and CDR2 sequences are SGDLS and YYNGEE. V lost 2 bases and J lost 2, with 10 bases in between. The CDR3 DNA reads TGTGCCAGCAGCGTGTTAGACACAAACTATGGCTACACCTTC. The encoded protein is CASSVLDTNYGYTF.

The chain combines TRBV7-3 with TRBJ1-5; 7 bases align to TRBD1. Germline loops: CDR1 SGHTA, CDR2 FQGTGA. The V and J ends lost 2 bases and 5 bases, in that order; junction bases with no gene match: 6. This CDR3 is built from 15 residues. The CDR3 DNA is TGTGCCAGCAGCTTATCCTCAGGGGGTGATCAGCCCCAGCATTTT. Protein: CASSLSSGGDQPQHF.

In this sample, this clone turned up once. This chain uses TRBV29-1 with TRBJ1-1; D unclear. Germline values: CDR1 SQVTM, CDR2 ANQGSEA. V was clipped by 5 bases and J by 0 bases, with 13 bases between them. The CDR3 extends over 14 amino acids. The CDR3 bases are TGCAGCGTTAGAGGAGGTCAAATGAACACTGAAGCTTTCTTT. Encoded protein: CSVRGGQMNTEAFF. Variable domain in full (rest from reference TRBV29-1 and TRBJ1-1): SAVISQKPSRDICQRGTSLTIQCQVDSQVTMMFWYRQQPGQSLTLIATANQGSEATYESGFVIDKFPISRPNLTFSTLTVSNMSPEDSSIYLCSVRGGQMNTEAFFGQGTRLTVV.

A few counts support this clone. The chain employs TRBV7-9 and TRBJ2-7; D is possibly TRBD1 (6 bases). The V gene's germline CDR1 is SEHNR and CDR2 FQNEAQ (reference sequence). The V gene lost 3 bases and the J gene lost 6 bases, with 18 bases spanning the gap. The CDR3 runs 15 residues. CDR3 sequence reads: CASSFPATGSAEQYF. The CDR3 coding sequence is TGTGCCAGCAGCTTCCCGGCGACAGGCTCAGCCGAGCAGTACTTC.

The chain has TRBV18 and TRBJ1-2; TRBD1 aligns across 8 bases. With 3 bases clipped from V and 0 bases from J, the junction kept 9 bases outside the gene matches. CDR1 and CDR2 from the germline V gene are KGHSH and LQKENI. This CDR3 is 17 amino acids long. The CDR3 coding sequence is TGTGCCAGCTCACCGCAGACAGGGGCCGCCGCTAACTATGGCTACACCTTC. As protein: CASSPQTGAAANYGYTF. The full variable domain, completed using reference TRBV18 and TRBJ1-2, is NAGVMQNPRHLVRRRGQEARLRCSPMKGHSHVYWYRQLPEEGLKFMVYLQKENIIDESGMPKERFSAEFPKEGPSILRIQQVVRGDSAAYFCASSPQTGAAANYGYTFGSGTRLTVV.

This clone has only a few counts. At one end, the junction sequence differs from germline, possibly due to a read error. This chain connects TRBV7-7 to TRBJ2-7; 8 positions agree with TRBD1. The CDR3 spans 14 residues. From germline, CDR1 is SSHAT and CDR2 FNYEAQ (reference sequence). CDR3 sequence: CASSPKQGGYEQYF. The CDR3 nucleotides read TGTGCTAGCAGCCCAAAACAGGGGGGCTACGAGCAGTACTTC.

This chain uses TRBV4-3 with TRBJ2-5; no reliable D call. The CDR3 length is 15 residues. Trimming stripped 0 bases from V and 9 bases from J, with 17 bases between. Germline-derived CDR1 and CDR2 are LGHNA and YSLEER. For the CDR3, the DNA is TGCGCCAGCAGCCAAGAAGGAGTAGGCCCGGTGGCCCAGTACTTC. Amino acids: CASSQEGVGPVAQYF.

The chain recombines TRBV6-4 with TRBJ1-1, with 9 bases that match TRBD1. With 6 bases clipped from V and 2 bases from J, the junction kept 4 bases outside the gene matches. Germline assignment: CDR1 MRHNA and CDR2 SNTAGT. The CDR3 spans 14 residues. This chain's CDR3 is CASRGTGSNTEAFF. CDR3 coding DNA: TGTGCCAGCAGAGGGACAGGGAGTAACACTGAAGCTTTCTTT.

The chain has TRBV5-6 and TRBJ2-2; D unresolved. Germline CDR1 is SGHDT and CDR2 is YYEEEE. The CDR3 is 14 amino acids. V was pared by 0 bases and J by 6 bases, with 9 bases between. CDR3 DNA sequence: TGTGCCAGCAGCTTGGGGGCCCCCCCCGGGGAGCTGTTTTTT. Residues: CASSLGAPPGELFF.

The rearrangement joins TRBV7-2 to TRBJ2-1; 11 bases are shared with TRBD2. This CDR3 is 17 amino acids long. Trimming at V came to 5 bases and at J to 3 bases, leaving 9 bases not matched to a gene. Germline loops: CDR1 SGHTA, CDR2 FQGNSA. CDR3 amino acids: CASSAIELAGGYNEQFF. The CDR3 region has the DNA TGTGCCAGCAGCGCCATAGAGCTAGCGGGGGGCTACAATGAGCAGTTCTTC.

CDR3 sequence (DNA): TGCGCCAGCAGCCAAGACGGGTATGCTAATGAAAAACTGTTTTTT. Translating it yields CASSQDGYANEKLFF. The chain carries TRBV4-3 and TRBJ1-4, with D unresolved. Germline CDR1 LGHNA, CDR2 YSLEER. This CDR3 spans 15 amino acids. The V and J ends lost 0 bases and 3 bases respectively, with 8 bases between them.

This chain links TRBV11-2 with TRBJ2-1; 9 positions agree with TRBD2. J gave up 9 bases and V 7 bases, and 7 bases lay outside the gene matches. Germline values: CDR1 SGHAT, CDR2 FQNNGV. The CDR3 has 13 residues. The CDR3 DNA sequence: TGTGCCAGCACCAATGGACTAGCGACTGAGCAGTTCTTC. It translates to CASTNGLATEQFF.

The chain links TRBV6-2 or TRBV6-3 to TRBJ1-5; a weak D match, TRBD1 (5 bases). The CDR3 has 19 residues. Germline CDR1 is MNHEY and CDR2 is SVGEGT. V was shortened by 1 base and J by 1 base, with 20 bases between the two germline ends. This chain's CDR3 is CASSYFPLSQGLSNQPQHF. The CDR3 bases are TGTGCCAGCAGTTACTTCCCTCTGTCTCAGGGTCTAAGCAATCAGCCCCAGCATTTT.

The chain employs TRBV7-2 and TRBJ2-1; 10 positions agree with TRBD1. V lost 7 bases to trimming and J lost 6 bases; unmatched junction nucleotides: 6. CDR1 and CDR2 (germline): SGHTA, FQGNSA. The CDR3 runs to 14 residues. Here the CDR3 reads CASMDRGKGNEQFF. In nucleotides, the CDR3 is TGTGCCAGCATGGACAGGGGGAAGGGCAATGAGCAGTTCTTC.

The CDR3 protein is CASSSRLGGYGNTEAFF. Written as DNA, the CDR3 is TGTGCCAGCAGCTCCCGGTTAGGAGGGTACGGGAACACTGAAGCTTTCTTT. The chain has TRBV13 and TRBJ1-1; unclear D gene. CDR3 size: 17 residues. The germline V gene has CDR1 PRHDT and CDR2 FYEKMQ (reference sequence). V gave up 4 bases and J gave up 1 base, with 19 bases separating them.

Here the CDR3 reads CASSQLAGDRFEQYF. DNA for the CDR3: TGTGCCAGCAGTCAACTAGCGGGAGATCGATTCGAGCAGTACTTC. The V call is TRBV7-2, the J call TRBJ2-7; TRBD2 matches 11 bases. CDR1 is SGHTA, CDR2 FQGNSA, per germline. CDR3 size: 15 residues. J lost 6 bases, V lost 6 bases, and 10 bases had no gene match.